The rows below give T cell receptor beta chains drawn from one sample of a study of shared clonotypes between healthy human individuals. Sequencing used immunoSEQ multiplex PCR; TCRdb keeps in-frame clones, though not all of them. The sample lists about 1.5 million clones; about 98% were seen once. The sample consisted of naive CD4+ T cells sorted from blood. Source of these receptors: a man in his thirties or forties in good health. Both conserved end residues are part of each CDR3. D genes are given only for firm matches. Clone size is stated in some rows and not others, as once, few, many or a class when expanded.

abundance,v_gene,d_gene,j_gene,CDR3aa,CDR3nt
NA,TRBV6-5,NA,TRBJ2-7,CASSYFSVVGSYEQYF,TGTGCCAGCAGTTACTTCTCAGTAGTAGGCTCCTACGAGCAGTACTTC
NA,TRBV11-3,TRBD2,TRBJ2-1,CASSLGVSGRVGEQFF,TGTGCCAGCAGCTTAGGGGTTAGCGGGAGGGTCGGTGAGCAGTTCTTC
NA,TRBV6-5,TRBD1,TRBJ1-2,CASRQQGNDYGYTF,TGTGCCAGCAGGCAACAGGGGAATGACTATGGCTACACCTTC
NA,TRBV20-1,NA,TRBJ2-5,CSAAQETQYF,TGCAGTGCAGCGCAAGAGACCCAGTACTTC
NA,TRBV7-9,NA,TRBJ2-7,CASSLHERTRSYEQYF,TGTGCCAGCAGCCTTCACGAGCGTACACGCTCCTACGAGCAGTACTTC
NA,TRBV5-5,NA,TRBJ1-1,CASSQIGSDTSNTEAFF,TGTGCCAGCAGCCAGATCGGATCGGACACGTCGAACACTGAAGCTTTCTTT
NA,TRBV5-1,NA,TRBJ2-7,CASSLYRSGEQYF,TGCGCCAGCAGCCTTTACAGGTCGGGGGAGCAGTACTTC
NA,TRBV19,TRBD2,TRBJ2-3,CASSISGRAGTQYF,TGTGCCAGTAGTATAAGTGGGAGGGCCGGTACGCAGTATTTT
NA,TRBV18,TRBD1,TRBJ1-4,CASSPPGQGVNEKLFF,TGTGCCAGCTCACCACCGGGACAGGGGGTTAATGAAAAACTGTTTTTT
NA,TRBV6-5,NA,TRBJ2-2,CASRPVPQPTGELFF,TGTGCCAGCAGACCCGTTCCCCAACCCACCGGGGAGCTGTTTTTT
NA,TRBV7-9,NA,TRBJ1-4,CASSSSVVGRLDEKLFF,TGTGCCAGCAGCTCCTCCGTGGTTGGGAGGTTGGATGAAAAACTGTTTTTT
NA,TRBV19,NA,TRBJ2-7,CASSTNSIGRSSYEQYF,TGTGCCAGTAGTACCAACAGCATTGGCCGGAGCTCCTACGAGCAGTACTTC
once,TRBV7-9,TRBD1,TRBJ1-4,CASSGHRGLGANEKLFF,TGTGCCAGCAGCGGGCACAGGGGTTTGGGGGCTAATGAAAAACTGTTTTTT
NA,TRBV9,TRBD1,TRBJ2-1,CASNGQGAGNEQFF,TGTGCCAGCAATGGGCAGGGGGCTGGTAATGAGCAGTTCTTC
NA,TRBV18,NA,TRBJ1-1,CASSQYRDTSEAFF,TGTGCCAGCTCACAATACCGGGACACCTCTGAAGCTTTCTTT
NA,TRBV11-3,NA,TRBJ2-7,CASSLRNDEQYF,TGTGCCAGCAGCTTGCGGAACGACGAGCAGTACTTC
NA,TRBV28,TRBD2,TRBJ2-7,CASSTSSGSSYEQYF,TGTGCCAGCAGTACTTCTAGCGGTTCCTCCTACGAGCAGTACTTC
NA,TRBV4-1,NA,TRBJ2-1,CASSRQNRDISYNEQFF,TGCGCCAGCAGCCGCCAAAATCGGGACATATCCTACAATGAGCAGTTCTTC
NA,TRBV28,NA,TRBJ2-1,CASSYPNPPQQFF,TGTGCCAGCAGTTACCCCAACCCCCCGCAACAGTTCTTC
NA,TRBV28,NA,TRBJ2-1,CASSGTGYNEQFF,TGTGCCAGCAGTGGGACTGGCTACAATGAGCAGTTCTTC
NA,TRBV7-2,TRBD2,TRBJ2-1,CASTRGGGTGNEQFF,TGTGCCAGCACCCGAGGCGGGGGAACGGGAAATGAGCAGTTCTTC
NA,TRBV4-3,TRBD1,TRBJ1-1,CASSQVGTANTEAFF,TGCGCCAGCAGCCAAGTTGGGACAGCGAACACTGAAGCTTTCTTT
NA,TRBV5-1,TRBD2,TRBJ2-1,CASSLPLAGVYNEQFF,TGCGCCAGCAGCTTACCTCTAGCGGGAGTCTACAATGAGCAGTTCTTC
NA,TRBV2,NA,TRBJ2-1,CASSESDYPYYNEQFF,TGTGCCAGCAGTGAATCGGACTATCCTTATTACAATGAGCAGTTCTTC
NA,TRBV5-1,TRBD2,TRBJ2-3,CASSLGTSGRSSDTQYF,TGCGCCAGCAGCCTCGGGACTAGCGGGAGATCCTCAGATACGCAGTATTTT
NA,TRBV5-4,TRBD1,TRBJ2-1,CASSSGQGRNEQFF,TGTGCCAGCAGCTCGGGACAGGGGCGGAATGAGCAGTTCTTC
once,TRBV5-1,TRBD2,TRBJ2-1,CASSFSSGRADNEQFF,TGCGCCAGCAGCTTCTCAAGCGGGAGGGCCGACAATGAGCAGTTCTTC
NA,TRBV10-3,NA,TRBJ1-1,CAISAGVTEAFF,TGTGCCATCAGTGCAGGGGTCACTGAAGCTTTCTTT
once,TRBV28,NA,TRBJ2-1,CASSSVKLWGSGSYNEQFF,TGTGCCAGCAGTTCAGTCAAGCTCTGGGGATCGGGCTCCTACAATGAGCAGTTCTTC
NA,TRBV5-4,TRBD1,TRBJ2-1,CASSLVVQGANEQFF,TGTGCCAGCAGCTTGGTCGTACAGGGGGCAAATGAGCAGTTCTTC
NA,TRBV18,TRBD2,TRBJ2-3,CASSDPLAGEADTQYF,TGTGCCAGCTCCGACCCACTAGCGGGAGAAGCAGATACGCAGTATTTT
NA,TRBV5-4,TRBD1,TRBJ2-1,CASSSSGTANEQFF,TGTGCCAGCAGCTCCTCCGGGACAGCCAATGAGCAGTTCTTC
NA,TRBV7-9,NA,TRBJ1-5,CASSFANQPQHF,TGTGCCAGCAGCTTCGCCAATCAGCCCCAGCATTTT
once,TRBV6-1,TRBD1,TRBJ1-5,CASRKGGTGNQPQHF,TGTGCCAGCAGGAAAGGGGGGACAGGTAATCAGCCCCAGCATTTT
NA,TRBV6-1,TRBD1,TRBJ2-7,CASSGTGQGVLGQYF,TGTGCCAGCAGCGGGACGGGACAGGGGGTTCTTGGGCAGTACTTC
NA,TRBV29-1,NA,TRBJ2-7,CSAAGANSYEQYF,TGCAGCGCCGCGGGGGCAAATTCCTACGAGCAGTACTTC
NA,TRBV19,NA,TRBJ1-5,CASMVGSQPQHF,TGTGCCAGTATGGTAGGGAGTCAGCCCCAGCATTTT
NA,TRBV7-3,NA,TRBJ2-1,CASSSQSLVQFF,TGTGCCAGCAGCTCCCAATCACTAGTACAGTTCTTC
NA,TRBV4-2,TRBD2,TRBJ2-2,CASSQRTQEKREGRWDTGELFF,TGTGCCAGCAGCCAAAGGACACAGGAAAAGCGGGAGGGCCGTTGGGACACCGGGGAGCTGTTTTTT
NA,TRBV13,NA,TRBJ2-1,CASSYGTPGVNEQFF,TGTGCCAGCAGCTACGGGACCCCAGGCGTAAATGAGCAGTTCTTC
NA,TRBV30,NA,TRBJ1-4,CAWSGGRDEKLFF,TGTGCCTGGAGTGGGGGGCGCGATGAAAAACTGTTTTTT
NA,TRBV7-9,NA,TRBJ2-3,CASRPATGTSTDTQYF,TGTGCCAGCCGCCCCGCCACCGGGACTAGCACAGATACGCAGTATTTT
NA,TRBV5-1,NA,TRBJ2-3,CASSSLGTDTQYF,TGCGCCAGCAGCTCACTGGGCACAGATACGCAGTATTTT
once,TRBV5-4,TRBD2,TRBJ2-3,CASSLGLAGTDTQYF,TGTGCCAGCAGCTTGGGGCTAGCGGGCACAGATACGCAGTATTTT
NA,TRBV7-2,NA,TRBJ2-5,CASSSQVGLGETQYF,TGTGCCAGCAGCTCACAAGTAGGGCTAGGAGAGACCCAGTACTTC
NA,TRBV5-1,TRBD1,TRBJ1-2,CASSLTLQGPAGYTF,TGCGCCAGCAGCTTGACCCTACAGGGGCCGGCGGGCTACACCTTC
once,TRBV5-5,NA,TRBJ2-5,CASSLGTPETQYF,TGTGCCAGCAGCTTAGGCACCCCGGAGACCCAGTACTTC
NA,TRBV5-5,NA,TRBJ1-1,CASSLVGGRGVTEAFF,TGTGCCAGCAGCTTGGTCGGGGGGCGCGGAGTTACTGAAGCTTTCTTT
NA,TRBV18,NA,TRBJ2-4,CASSNLDRLAKNIQYF,TGTGCCAGCTCAAACCTAGACAGACTAGCCAAAAACATTCAGTACTTC
NA,TRBV7-2,NA,TRBJ1-3,CASSSGWTGNTIYF,TGTGCCAGCAGCTCAGGGTGGACTGGAAACACCATATATTTT
NA,TRBV5-8,TRBD2,TRBJ2-1,CASSLYSGTLTRNEQFF,TGTGCCAGCAGCTTGTATAGCGGGACCCTCACCCGGAATGAGCAGTTCTTC
NA,TRBV6-5,NA,TRBJ2-7,CASSYSRANYEQYF,TGTGCCAGCAGTTACTCGAGGGCGAACTACGAGCAGTACTTC
NA,TRBV11-3,TRBD2,TRBJ2-1,CASSLGTSGRASYNEQFF,TGTGCCAGCAGCTTAGGGACTAGCGGGAGGGCCTCCTACAATGAGCAGTTCTTC
NA,TRBV7-2,NA,TRBJ2-1,CASSYLTEYYNEQFF,TGTGCCAGCAGCTACCTGACCGAATACTACAATGAGCAGTTCTTC
NA,TRBV12-5,NA,TRBJ1-1,CASGFSGHTATNTEAFF,TGTGCTAGTGGTTTCTCGGGGCATACAGCCACGAACACTGAAGCTTTCTTT
few,TRBV5-1,TRBD2,TRBJ2-3,CASSPGLAGSTDTQYF,TGCGCCAGCAGCCCGGGACTAGCGGGAAGCACAGATACGCAGTATTTT
NA,TRBV5-1,TRBD2,TRBJ2-1,CASSLPAGGPREQFF,TGCGCCAGCAGCTTACCAGCGGGAGGGCCACGTGAGCAGTTCTTC
NA,TRBV15,NA,TRBJ2-1,CATSRDLGTPYNEQFF,TGTGCCACCAGCAGAGATCTAGGGACCCCCTACAATGAGCAGTTCTTC
NA,TRBV5-5,NA,TRBJ2-1,CASSLGVIPPRSDEQFF,TGTGCCAGCAGCTTAGGGGTTATCCCCCCACGGTCGGACGAGCAGTTCTTC